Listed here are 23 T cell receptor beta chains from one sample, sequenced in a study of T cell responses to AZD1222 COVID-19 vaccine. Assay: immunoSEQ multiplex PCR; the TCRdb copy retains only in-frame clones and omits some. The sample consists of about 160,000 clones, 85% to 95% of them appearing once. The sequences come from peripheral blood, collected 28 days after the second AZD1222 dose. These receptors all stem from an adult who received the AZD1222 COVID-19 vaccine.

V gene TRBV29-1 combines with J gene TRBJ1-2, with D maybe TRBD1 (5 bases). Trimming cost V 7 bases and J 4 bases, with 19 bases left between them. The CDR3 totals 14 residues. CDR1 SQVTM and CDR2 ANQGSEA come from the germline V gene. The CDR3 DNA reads TGCAGCGCCTCTTCCGTGGGGGGACCCTATGGCTACACCTTC. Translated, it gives CSASSVGGPYGYTF.

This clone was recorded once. Here the CDR3 DNA reads TGTGCCTGGAGTGGACTAGCTCTGAATGAGCAGTTCTTC. This translates into CAWSGLALNEQFF. The J gene is TRBJ2-1, the V gene TRBV30; 7 bases line up with TRBD2. The trim removed 1 base at V and 7 bases at J, leaving 4 bases unmatched. The V gene's germline CDR1 is GTSNPN and CDR2 SVGIG (reference sequence). The CDR3 has 13 residues.

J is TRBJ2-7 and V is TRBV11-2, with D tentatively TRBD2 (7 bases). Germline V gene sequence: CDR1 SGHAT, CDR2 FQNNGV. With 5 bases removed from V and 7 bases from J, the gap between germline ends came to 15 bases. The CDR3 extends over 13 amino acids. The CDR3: CASSKGGVWEQYF. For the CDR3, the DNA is TGTGCCAGCAGCAAAGGGGGGGTCTGGGAGCAGTACTTC.

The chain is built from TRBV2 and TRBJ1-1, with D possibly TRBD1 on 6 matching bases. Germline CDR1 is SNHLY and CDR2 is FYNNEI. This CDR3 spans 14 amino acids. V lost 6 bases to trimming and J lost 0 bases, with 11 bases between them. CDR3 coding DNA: TGTGCCAGCAGAGATCAGGGGATGAACACTGAAGCTTTCTTT. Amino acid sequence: CASRDQGMNTEAFF. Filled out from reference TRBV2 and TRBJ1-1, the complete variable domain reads EPEVTQTPSHQVTQMGQEVILRCVPISNHLYFYWYRQILGQKVEFLVSFYNNEISEKSEIFDDQFSVERPDGSNFTLKIRSTKLEDSAMYFCASRDQGMNTEAFFGQGTRLTVV.

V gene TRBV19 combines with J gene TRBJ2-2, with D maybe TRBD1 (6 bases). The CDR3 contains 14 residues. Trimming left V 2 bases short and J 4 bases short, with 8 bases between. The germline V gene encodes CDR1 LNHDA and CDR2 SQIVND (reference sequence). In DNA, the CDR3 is TGTGCCAGTAGTATACAGGGGAGCACCGGGGAGCTGTTTTTT. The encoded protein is CASSIQGSTGELFF.

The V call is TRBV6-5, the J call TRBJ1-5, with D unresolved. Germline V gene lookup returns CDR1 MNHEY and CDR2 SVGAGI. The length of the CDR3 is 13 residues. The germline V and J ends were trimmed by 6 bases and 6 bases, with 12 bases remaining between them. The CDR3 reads CASRVSAFQPQHF. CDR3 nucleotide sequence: TGTGCCAGCAGGGTTTCGGCGTTTCAGCCCCAGCATTTT.

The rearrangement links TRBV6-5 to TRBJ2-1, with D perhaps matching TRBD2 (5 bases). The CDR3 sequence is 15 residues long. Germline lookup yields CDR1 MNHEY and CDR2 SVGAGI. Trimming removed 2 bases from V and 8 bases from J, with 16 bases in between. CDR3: CASSYAGLLTDEQFF. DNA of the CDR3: TGTGCCAGCAGTTACGCCGGACTCCTTACGGATGAGCAGTTCTTC.

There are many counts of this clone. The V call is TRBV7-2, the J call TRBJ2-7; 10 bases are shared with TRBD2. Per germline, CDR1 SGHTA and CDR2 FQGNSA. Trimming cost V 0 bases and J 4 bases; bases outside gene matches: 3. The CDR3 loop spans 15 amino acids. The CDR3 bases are TGTGCCAGCAGCTTAGCAGCGGGAGGGCCTTACGAGCAGTACTTC. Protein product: CASSLAAGGPYEQYF.

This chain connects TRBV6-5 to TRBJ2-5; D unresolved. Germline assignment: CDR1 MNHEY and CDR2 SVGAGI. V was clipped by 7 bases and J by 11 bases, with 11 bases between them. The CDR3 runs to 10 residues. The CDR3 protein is CASIQTVQYF. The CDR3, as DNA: TGTGCCAGCATCCAGACGGTTCAGTACTTC.

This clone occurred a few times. The CDR3 DNA reads as TGCGCCAGCAGCCAAGGGGACAGGGGGCCTTATCAGCCCCAGCATTTT. It translates to CASSQGDRGPYQPQHF. The chain recombines TRBV4-1 with TRBJ1-5; 12 positions match TRBD1. The ends lost 1 base at V and 5 bases at J; junction bases unmatched: 3. The germline V gene has CDR1 MGHRA and CDR2 YSYEKL. This CDR3 comprises 16 residues.

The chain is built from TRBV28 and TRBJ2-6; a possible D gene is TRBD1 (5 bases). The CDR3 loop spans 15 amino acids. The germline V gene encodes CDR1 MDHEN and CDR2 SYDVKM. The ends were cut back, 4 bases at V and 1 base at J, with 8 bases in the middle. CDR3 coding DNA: TGTGCCAGCAGTTCCAGGGTTTCTGGGGCCAACGTCCTGACTTTC. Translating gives CASSSRVSGANVLTF.

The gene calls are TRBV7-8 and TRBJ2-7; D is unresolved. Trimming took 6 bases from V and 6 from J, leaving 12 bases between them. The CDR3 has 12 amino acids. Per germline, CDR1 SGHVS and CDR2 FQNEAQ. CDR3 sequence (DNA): TGTGCCAGCAGTTTAATCCCAGGCGAGCAGTACTTC. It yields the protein CASSLIPGEQYF.

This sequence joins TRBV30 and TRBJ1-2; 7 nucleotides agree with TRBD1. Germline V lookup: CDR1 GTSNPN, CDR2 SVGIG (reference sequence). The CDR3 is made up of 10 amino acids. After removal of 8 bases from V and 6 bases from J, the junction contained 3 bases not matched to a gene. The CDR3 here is CAQTGNGYTF. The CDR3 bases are TGTGCCCAGACAGGGAATGGCTACACCTTC.

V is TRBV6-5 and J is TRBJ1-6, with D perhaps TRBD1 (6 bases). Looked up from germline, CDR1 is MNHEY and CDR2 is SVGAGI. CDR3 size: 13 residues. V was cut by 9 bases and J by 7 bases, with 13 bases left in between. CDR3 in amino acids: CASIQGRNSPLHF. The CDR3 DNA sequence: TGTGCCAGTATACAGGGACGAAATTCACCCCTCCACTTT.

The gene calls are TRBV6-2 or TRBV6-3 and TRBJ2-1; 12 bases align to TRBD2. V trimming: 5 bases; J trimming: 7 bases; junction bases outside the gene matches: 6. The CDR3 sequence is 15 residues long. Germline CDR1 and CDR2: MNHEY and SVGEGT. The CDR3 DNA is TGTGCCAGCAGTCCCGGGACTAGCGGGCTGAATGAGCAGTTCTTC. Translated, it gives CASSPGTSGLNEQFF.

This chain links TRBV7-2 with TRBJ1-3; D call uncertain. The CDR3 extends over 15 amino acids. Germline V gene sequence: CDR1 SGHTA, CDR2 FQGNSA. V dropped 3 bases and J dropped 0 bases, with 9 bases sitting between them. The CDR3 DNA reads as TGTGCCAGCAGCTTCGAGAGCGTCTCTGGAAACACCATATATTTT. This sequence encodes CASSFESVSGNTIYF.

The CDR3 protein is CASSLEGTVQETQYF. The CDR3 coding sequence is TGTGCCAGCAGTTTAGAGGGGACGGTTCAAGAGACCCAGTACTTC. This rearrangement joins TRBV28 to TRBJ2-5; perhaps D is TRBD1 or TRBD2 (5 bases each). The V end lost 2 bases, the J end lost 2 bases, and 12 bases lay between the germline ends. The CDR3 has 15 residues. CDR1 is MDHEN and CDR2 is SYDVKM in the germline V gene.

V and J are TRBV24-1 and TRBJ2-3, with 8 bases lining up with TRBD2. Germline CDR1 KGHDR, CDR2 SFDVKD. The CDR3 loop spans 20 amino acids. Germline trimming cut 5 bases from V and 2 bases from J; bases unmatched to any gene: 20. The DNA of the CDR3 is TGTGCCACCAGTGGCGCCCTCTTTGCGGGAGGTGAGGCTTTCACAGATACGCAGTATTTT. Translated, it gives CATSGALFAGGEAFTDTQYF.

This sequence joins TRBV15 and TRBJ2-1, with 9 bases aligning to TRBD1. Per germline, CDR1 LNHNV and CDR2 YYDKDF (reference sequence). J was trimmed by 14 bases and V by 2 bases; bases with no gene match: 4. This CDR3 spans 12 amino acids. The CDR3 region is CATSRNRDREFF. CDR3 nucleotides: TGTGCCACCAGCAGAAACCGGGACAGGGAGTTCTTC.

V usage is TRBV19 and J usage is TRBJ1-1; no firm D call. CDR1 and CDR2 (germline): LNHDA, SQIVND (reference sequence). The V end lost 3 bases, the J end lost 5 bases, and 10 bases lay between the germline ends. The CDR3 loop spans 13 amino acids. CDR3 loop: CASSIGPGTEAFF. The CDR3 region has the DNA TGTGCCAGTAGTATCGGCCCGGGGACTGAAGCTTTCTTT.

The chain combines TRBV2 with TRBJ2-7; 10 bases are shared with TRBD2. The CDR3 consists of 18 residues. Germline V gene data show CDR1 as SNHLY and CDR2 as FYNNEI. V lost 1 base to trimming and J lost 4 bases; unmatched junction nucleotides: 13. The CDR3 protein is CASSEDSDLAGVLYEQYF. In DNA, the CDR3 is TGTGCCAGCAGTGAAGATTCGGATCTAGCGGGAGTTTTGTACGAGCAGTACTTC.

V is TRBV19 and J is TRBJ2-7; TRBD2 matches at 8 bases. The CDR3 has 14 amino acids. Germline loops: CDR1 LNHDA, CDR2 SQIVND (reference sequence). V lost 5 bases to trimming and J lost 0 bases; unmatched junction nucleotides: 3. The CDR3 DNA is TGTGCCAGTAGTTGGAGCGGGAGCTCCTACGAGCAGTACTTC. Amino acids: CASSWSGSSYEQYF.

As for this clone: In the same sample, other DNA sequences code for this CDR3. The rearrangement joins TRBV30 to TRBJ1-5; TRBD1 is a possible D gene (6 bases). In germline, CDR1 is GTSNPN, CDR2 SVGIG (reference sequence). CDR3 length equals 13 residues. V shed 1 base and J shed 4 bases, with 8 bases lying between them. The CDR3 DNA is TGTGCCTGGAGTGGAGGGGGTAATCAGCCCCAGCATTTT. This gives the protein CAWSGGGNQPQHF.